This entry is about one T cell receptor beta chain. This clonotype was recorded many times. Its binding antigen is unknown. Base qualities are not recorded, but no much larger clone differs from it by a single base. The data are from a study of T cells in Graves' hyperthyroidism and ophthalmopathy (dated by TCRdb to the late 2010s). Looking at the study overall: Peripheral blood was sampled at the time of initial diagnosis, prior to any treatment. Whether ophthalmopathy could be predicted prospectively was tested in an independent validation cohort made up of about 20 hyperthyroidism patients plus 17 patients who later progressed to ophthalmopathy. TCR V-J signatures able to tell the groups apart were searched for in a discovery cohort of 95 or so patients, of whom more than 40 had Graves' ophthalmopathy and around 56 had stable Graves' hyperthyroidism. The paper describes TCR Vbeta CDR3 sequencing of 135 peripheral blood samples, made up of 43 ophthalmopathy patients, approximately 76 hyperthyroidism patients and about 17 progressor patients. Once sampling was done, hyperthyroidism patients were given methimazole at a starting dose of 30 mg daily, whereas ophthalmopathy patients were given high-dose intravenous methylprednisolone. In addition, the study compared T-cell repertoires in thyroid tissue and in blood from roughly six Graves' hyperthyroidism patients. The 100 discovery patients were randomly split 7:3 into training and test sets. The study at large found these results: A model built on a 13 V-J signature distinguished ophthalmopathy from stable hyperthyroidism, reaching around 90% sensitivity and 81.08% specificity in cross-validation and 80%/75% in testing. During validation, the model predicted progression to ophthalmopathy a median of roughly 7.1 months ahead of onset, with approximately 71% sensitivity and around 72% specificity. Sample size was not statistically predetermined, and investigators were not blinded to group allocation. Most expanded thyroid clonotypes (frequency above 0.001) were also detected in blood, a finding suggesting that blood repertoires may reflect thyroid immune responses.

Ophthalmopathy patients had moderately to severely active disease, Clinical Activity Score of at least 3, NOSPECS grade of at least 4, and duration under 3 months. Patients with uncontrolled infections, other autoimmune diseases, pregnancy or lactation were excluded. Clinical symptoms, serum thyroxine and TRAb, thyroid ultrasound, and orbital computed tomography formed the basis for the diagnoses. PBMCs were isolated from 10 ml of fresh peripheral blood by Ficoll-Paque density gradient centrifugation. Trizol reagent was used to extract total RNA, and RNA quality was then checked on an Agilent 2100 Bioanalyzer. The TCR beta CDR3 regions were amplified from RNA transcripts. For the first round of RT-PCR on the TCR CDR3, the HTBI primer set was used together with the Qiagen OneStep RT-PCR kit. The libraries were constructed in a second round of multiplex PCR and then size-selected and purified. Libraries were sequenced paired-end with 100 bp reads on an Illumina HiSeq2000. The study's own analysis went as follows. Raw data were processed with SOAPnuke, discarding reads with adapters, uncalled bases, mean Phred below 15, or no exact constant-primer or identifier match. COPE v1.2.5 was used to merge high-quality paired reads, and clonotypes were defined as unique nucleotide sequences. MiTCR v1.1 was used to align clonotypes to the IMGT TRBV, TRBD and TRBJ reference segments. The analysis included only V-J combinations with a frequency above 0.0001, which together covered around 99% of the repertoires. The TCS score was defined as F50 (clonal expansion) divided by E x V (chaos), with BLOSUM62-based TCRdist calculated between CDR3 peptides within each V-J. Welch's t-statistics and random forest reduced some 510 V-J features to roughly 13, which were used in a naive Bayes classifier (R e1071). The public sequencing data were trimmed at Q25 with fastp and processed into clonotypes with MiXCR by TCRdb, which kept only in-frame beta chains. Records with the same CDR3 protein are collapsed into one entry carrying the most frequent genes and DNA. The V and J calls and clone size come from TCRdb's table, not from the authors' own analysis. In all, the sample holds approximately 400,000 distinct CDR3 sequences, and 13% to 15% of those were seen once. Together, the top ten hold around a fifth of the sample.

As encoded in the germline V gene (reference sequence), CDR1 is SGHNT while CDR2 is YYREEE. The CDR3, cysteine through phenylalanine, is 14 amino acids long. Only the CDR3 portion is preserved as DNA: 42 bases, with reading frame beginning at the first base. The junction shows trimming of 4 bases on V and 4 bases on J, plus 12 bases between the germline ends. The sequence is built from TRBV5-4 and TRBJ1-5, and possibly TRBD1, on 6 matching bases. The sequenced sample consisted of blood. The sequence came from a woman aged 30 to 39 with Graves' ophthalmopathy. In nucleotide form, the sequence is TGTGCCAGCAGCGTACAGGGTTCTAATCAGCCCCAGCATTTT. This gives the protein CASSVQGSNQPQHF. Supplemented by the reference TRBV5-4 and TRBJ1-5 proteins around the CDR3, the complete variable domain is ETGVTQSPTHLIKTRGQQVTLRCSSQSGHNTVSWYQQALGQGPQFIFQYYREEENGRGNFPPRFSGLQFPNYSSELNVNALELDDSALYLCASSVQGSNQPQHFGDGTRLSIL.